These 20 T cell receptor beta chains share one sample of origin, sequenced in a study of T cell responses to AZD1222 COVID-19 vaccine. TCRdb keeps only in-frame clones here, not all; method: immunoSEQ multiplex PCR. Of about 110,000 clones detected, roughly 87% appear once; the ten largest clones hold 3.1%. The sequencing here drew on peripheral blood, taken on day 0 of MenACWY control vaccination. These receptors were taken from an adult in good health.

This clone appeared once. The V gene is TRBV4-1, the J gene TRBJ2-7; 9 positions agree with TRBD2. The CDR3 runs 16 residues. Germline V gene sequence: CDR1 MGHRA, CDR2 YSYEKL. With V trimmed by 7 bases and J by 7 bases, 17 bases remained unmatched. The CDR3, as DNA: TGCGCCAGCACCCCGGCCGTAGCGGGGGCGCGTCGGGAGCAGTACTTC. It encodes CASTPAVAGARREQYF.

The chain carries TRBV30 and TRBJ1-5; possible D gene TRBD1, 5 bases. V was trimmed by 5 bases and J by 0 bases, leaving 14 bases between them. This CDR3 comprises 15 residues. Germline CDR1 GTSNPN, CDR2 SVGIG (reference sequence). The CDR3 loop reads CAWERAGISNQPQHF. CDR3 in DNA: TGTGCCTGGGAAAGGGCAGGGATTAGCAATCAGCCCCAGCATTTT.

This sequence joins TRBV11-2 and TRBJ2-2, with 7 bases matching TRBD1. V shed 2 bases and J 4 bases; nucleotides not matched to a gene: 1. The CDR3 totals 14 residues. CDR1 SGHAT and CDR2 FQNNGV come from the germline V gene. CDR3 bases: TGTGCCAGCAGCTTATCAGGGGGCACCGGGGAGCTGTTTTTT. This codes for CASSLSGGTGELFF.

The J gene is TRBJ1-5, the V gene TRBV7-3; D ambiguous. Germline values: CDR1 SGHTA, CDR2 FQGTGA. Trimming pared 5 bases from V and 2 bases from J, leaving 13 bases between. This CDR3 contains 15 residues. The CDR3 region is CASSASPLRNQPQHF. The CDR3, as DNA: TGTGCCAGCAGCGCCTCCCCCCTTCGCAATCAGCCCCAGCATTTT.

This chain uses TRBV7-3 with TRBJ2-2; 8 bases are shared with TRBD1. Looked up from germline, CDR1 is SGHTA and CDR2 is FQGTGA. Trimming took 5 bases from V and 4 from J; bases not matched to a gene: 9. The CDR3 totals 16 residues. CDR3 nucleotide sequence: TGTGCCAGCAGCCAGCTAGACAGGGGAGCCACCGGGGAGCTGTTTTTT. Residues: CASSQLDRGATGELFF.

The V gene is TRBV28, the J gene TRBJ2-7; 12 positions match TRBD2. This CDR3 spans 17 amino acids. V shed 1 base, J shed 2 bases, and the junction held 6 bases outside the gene matches. The germline gives CDR1 MDHEN, CDR2 SYDVKM. CDR3 DNA sequence: TGTGCCAGCAGTTTATTTGGACTAGCGGGGAGACCCTACGAGCAGTACTTC. Amino acids: CASSLFGLAGRPYEQYF.

The J gene is TRBJ2-7, the V gene TRBV28; no clear D gene. The CDR3 loop spans 16 amino acids. The V end was cut by 1 base, the J end by 3 bases, with 16 bases between. Germline CDR1 MDHEN, CDR2 SYDVKM. The chain's CDR3 is CASSLLAFGGNYEQYF. CDR3 bases: TGTGCCAGCAGTTTATTGGCGTTTGGCGGAAACTACGAGCAGTACTTC.

This clone was seen more than once but under ten times. The rearrangement links TRBV10-3 to TRBJ2-7; TRBD1 or TRBD2 may be the D gene (5 bases each). The V end was cut by 6 bases, the J end by 0 bases, with 15 bases between. Germline V lookup: CDR1 ENHRY, CDR2 SYGVKD. The CDR3 runs to 15 residues. The CDR3 is CAISPGPRNSYEQYF. For the CDR3, the DNA is TGTGCCATCAGCCCGGGACCTAGGAACTCCTACGAGCAGTACTTC.

The genes are TRBV4-3 and TRBJ1-2; D may be TRBD1 (6 bases). This CDR3 has 15 amino acids. V gave up 4 bases and J gave up 3 bases, with 15 bases separating them. Germline-derived CDR1 and CDR2 are LGHNA and YSLEER. The CDR3 reads CASSPNRVDYYGYTF. The CDR3 DNA follows: TGCGCCAGCAGCCCCAACAGGGTAGACTACTATGGCTACACCTTC.

The chain uses TRBV19 and TRBJ1-6; TRBD1 agrees at 7 bases. This CDR3 region has 15 residues. Unmatched junction bases numbered 7, after V lost 1 base and J lost 10 bases. Germline lookup yields CDR1 LNHDA and CDR2 SQIVND (reference sequence). For the CDR3, the DNA is TGTGCCAGTAGTATAGGAGCAGGGGGAAGGTCACCCCTCCACTTT. Protein sequence: CASSIGAGGRSPLHF.

This chain links TRBV7-2 with TRBJ2-5; 10 positions match TRBD2. The CDR3 contains 16 residues. Germline V lookup: CDR1 SGHTA, CDR2 FQGNSA. Unmatched junction bases numbered 4, after V lost 3 bases and J lost 0 bases. The CDR3 nucleotides read TGTGCCAGCAGCTTGGCTAGCGGGGGCCACCAAGAGACCCAGTACTTC. Translated, it gives CASSLASGGHQETQYF.

This clone was counted between two and nine times. The chain uses TRBV6-2 or TRBV6-3 and TRBJ2-7, with TRBD1 matching over 8 bases. Per the germline V gene, CDR1 is MNHEY and CDR2 is SVGEGT. This CDR3 is built from 16 residues. V dropped 6 bases and J dropped 0; count of bases not matched to a gene: 10. CDR3 sequence reads: CASSLRTGSISYEQYF. CDR3 DNA: TGTGCCAGCAGCCTCAGGACAGGGTCAATCTCCTACGAGCAGTACTTC.

The CDR3 coding sequence is TGTGCCTGGGCCGGACAGGACTTGCCGTACGAGCAGTACTTC. Residues: CAWAGQDLPYEQYF. The genes are TRBV30 and TRBJ2-7, with 7 bases that match TRBD1. V was clipped by 5 bases and J by 4 bases; unmatched bases: 11. CDR1 is GTSNPN, CDR2 SVGIG, per germline (reference sequence). The CDR3 extends over 14 amino acids.

This clone was counted once. This rearrangement joins TRBV19 to TRBJ2-1; D might be TRBD2 (7 bases). V lost 7 bases and J 1 base, leaving 14 bases between the germline ends. CDR1 and CDR2 (germline): LNHDA, SQIVND (reference sequence). The CDR3 covers 15 residues. CDR3 sequence (DNA): TGTGCCAGTACCCCCCGGGGGGCTTCCTACAATGAGCAGTTCTTC. It codes for CASTPRGASYNEQFF.

The CDR3 protein is CATSDPDREVGYTF. CDR3 sequence (DNA): TGTGCCACCAGTGATCCGGACAGGGAGGTTGGCTACACCTTC. The chain carries TRBV24-1 and TRBJ1-2, with 8 bases that match TRBD1. Per germline, CDR1 KGHDR and CDR2 SFDVKD. V gave up 3 bases and J gave up 7 bases; unmatched junction bases: 6. The CDR3 totals 14 residues.

V usage is TRBV19 and J usage is TRBJ2-1; 7 bases map to TRBD2. This CDR3 spans 14 amino acids. Germline V gene data show CDR1 as LNHDA and CDR2 as SQIVND (reference sequence). With 5 bases clipped from V and 4 bases from J, the junction kept 5 bases outside the gene matches. The CDR3 DNA reads TGTGCCAGTAGTTGGGGGGGTCGGTACAATGAGCAGTTCTTC. Its translation is CASSWGGRYNEQFF.

Comment on this clone: The sample carries other DNA sequences with the same CDR3. The gene calls are TRBV27 and TRBJ2-7, with D perhaps TRBD1 (7 bases). With 6 bases removed from V and 3 bases from J, the gap between germline ends came to 21 bases. Germline CDR1 and CDR2: MNHEY and SMNVEV (reference sequence). This CDR3 region has 16 residues. The CDR3 bases are TGTGCCAGCAGCTTTCAGGGGGGACAGACACACTACGAGCAGTACTTC. Encoded protein: CASSFQGGQTHYEQYF.

The chain couples TRBV9 to TRBJ2-1, with no clear D. V dropped 6 bases and J dropped 0 bases, with 13 bases sitting between them. Germline V CDR1 and CDR2: SGDLS, YYNGEE. The CDR3 consists of 15 residues. The CDR3 sequence: CASTRAYLSYNEQFF. The CDR3 DNA follows: TGTGCCAGCACAAGAGCTTATCTCTCCTACAATGAGCAGTTCTTC.

This chain joins TRBV7-8 and TRBJ1-6; D may be TRBD1 (6 bases). Looked up from germline, CDR1 is SGHVS and CDR2 is FQNEAQ. The CDR3 sequence is 16 residues long. The ends were cut back, 5 bases at V and 6 bases at J, with 17 bases in the middle. The chain's CDR3 is CASSRVRGLGNSPLHF. DNA for the CDR3: TGTGCCAGCAGCCGGGTCAGGGGTCTCGGTAATTCACCCCTCCACTTT.

This sequence joins TRBV12-3 or TRBV12-4 and TRBJ2-1, with D perhaps given as TRBD1 or TRBD2 (5 bases each). The CDR3 extends over 13 amino acids. V gave up 1 base and J gave up 9 bases, with 10 bases separating them. CDR3 coding DNA: TGTGCCAGCAGTTTAGGAGGGCAGGGTGAGCAGTTCTTC. It encodes CASSLGGQGEQFF.